This TCR beta chain was captured by sequencing in a study of graft-versus-host responses after intestinal transplantation. Regarding this clone: Its antigen is not known.

Points from the study as a whole: Some GvH clones were seen earlier in gut or blood, suggesting intestinal origin. Across patients carrying graft-donor T cell macrochimerism, allografts held high graft-versus-host to host-versus-graft clonal ratios. Early HvG declines after transplant were associated with peak circulating GvH clone levels.

Method: immunoSEQ multiplex PCR; TCRdb's copy keeps in-frame clones and lacks some. The sample carries some 81,000 clones, roughly 91% recorded once. V was shortened by 7 bases and J by 0 bases, with 18 bases between the two germline ends. The CDR3 loop spans 16 amino acids. Germline V lookup: CDR1 MDHEN, CDR2 SYDVKM. Source: unstimulated CD4+ T cells sorted from spleen or lymph node cells, taken before intestinal transplant. The gene calls are TRBV28 and TRBJ1-1; D is unclear. The TCR comes from a human donor who received an intestinal transplant. CDR3: CASTSLLTNLNTEAFF. CDR3 sequence (DNA): TGTGCCAGCACTTCCCTTCTCACTAACCTGAACACTGAAGCTTTCTTT.